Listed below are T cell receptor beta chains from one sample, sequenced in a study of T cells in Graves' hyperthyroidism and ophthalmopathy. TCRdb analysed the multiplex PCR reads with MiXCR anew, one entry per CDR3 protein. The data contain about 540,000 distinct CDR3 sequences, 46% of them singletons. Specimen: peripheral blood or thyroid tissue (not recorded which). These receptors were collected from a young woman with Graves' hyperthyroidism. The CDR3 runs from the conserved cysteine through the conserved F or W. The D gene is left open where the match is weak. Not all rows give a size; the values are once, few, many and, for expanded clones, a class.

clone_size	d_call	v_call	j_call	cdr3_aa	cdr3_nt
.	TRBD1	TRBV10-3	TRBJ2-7	CAISGTGETYEQYF	TGTGCCATCAGTGGGACAGGGGAAACTTACGAGCAGTACTTC
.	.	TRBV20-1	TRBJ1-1	CSARALEVTEAFF	TGCAGTGCTAGAGCCTTGGAGGTCACTGAAGCTTTCTTT
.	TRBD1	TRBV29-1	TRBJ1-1	CSTLSGTGNTEAFF	TGCAGCACCTTATCGGGGACAGGGAACACTGAAGCTTTCTTT
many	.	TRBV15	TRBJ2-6	CATSRATPPGANVLTF	TGTGCCACCAGCAGAGCGACGCCTCCTGGGGCCAACGTCCTGACTTTC
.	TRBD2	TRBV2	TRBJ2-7	CASSVGAGGDYEQYF	TGTGCCAGCAGTGTCGGAGCGGGAGGGGACTACGAGCAGTACTTC
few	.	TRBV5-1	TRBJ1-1	CASSLGVPNTEAFF	TGCGCCAGCAGCTTGGGAGTTCCCAACACTGAAGCTTTCTTT
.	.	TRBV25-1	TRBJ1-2	CASSTRGYGYTF	TGTGCCAGCAGTACCCGGGGGTATGGCTACACCTTC
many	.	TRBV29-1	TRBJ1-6	CSARWGDPNSPLHF	TGCAGCGCCCGGTGGGGGGACCCGAATTCACCCCTCCACTTT
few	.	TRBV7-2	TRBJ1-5	CASSLVGGGNQPQHF	TGTGCCAGCAGCTTAGTAGGGGGGGGCAATCAGCCCCAGCATTTT
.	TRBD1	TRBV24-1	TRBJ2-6	CATSQTGGQTEAF	TGTGCCACCAGCCAGACAGGGGGCCAGACTGAAGCTTTC
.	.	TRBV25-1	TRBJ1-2	CASSPTTVPNYGYTF	TGTGCCAGCAGTCCTACCACCGTCCCTAACTATGGCTACACCTTC
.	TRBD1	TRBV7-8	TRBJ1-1	CASSAREQGGGTEAFF	TGTGCCAGCAGCGCCAGAGAACAGGGGGGAGGCACTGAAGCTTTCTTT
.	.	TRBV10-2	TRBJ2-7	CASSYYRDYERYF	TGTGCCAGCAGTTACTACAGGGACTACGAGCGGTACTTC
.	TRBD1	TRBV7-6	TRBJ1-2	CASSLSLPGTGVYGYTF	TGTGCCAGCAGCTTATCGTTACCAGGGACAGGGGTGTATGGCTACACCTTC
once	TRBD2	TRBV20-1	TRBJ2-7	CSARDPLAGLSYEQYF	TGCAGTGCTAGAGATCCCCTAGCGGGGCTTTCCTACGAGCAGTACTTC
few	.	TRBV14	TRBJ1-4	CASSKTWGEKLFF	TGTGCCAGCAGCAAAACGTGGGGGGAAAAACTGTTTTTT
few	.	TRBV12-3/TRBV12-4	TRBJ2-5	CASSSRDFQYF	TGTGCCAGCAGTTCAAGGGATTTCCAGTACTTC
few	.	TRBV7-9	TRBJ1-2	CASSLKPGRAGYTF	TGTGCCAGCAGCTTAAAACCGGGTCGGGCTGGCTACACCTTC
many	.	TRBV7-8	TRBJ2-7	CASSLAGPSYEQYF	TGTGCCAGCAGCTTAGCGGGGCCCTCCTACGAGCAGTACTTC
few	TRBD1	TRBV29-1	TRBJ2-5	CRHGPGQALQETQYF	TGCCGTCATGGCCCGGGACAGGCGCTCCAAGAGACCCAGTACTTC
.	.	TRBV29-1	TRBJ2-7	CSAAGTTYEQYF	TGCAGCGCAGCCGGGACCACCTACGAGCAGTACTTC
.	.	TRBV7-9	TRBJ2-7	CASSNQGGGSQYF	TGTGCCAGCAGCAACCAGGGTGGGGGGAGCCAGTACTTC
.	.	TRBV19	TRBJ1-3	CASSSEAISGNTIYF	TGTGCCAGTAGTTCTGAGGCTATCTCTGGAAACACCATATATTTT
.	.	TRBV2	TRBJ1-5	CASSSIGSTLAGQPQHF	TGTGCCAGCAGTTCAATCGGTAGCACTTTGGCCGGTCAGCCCCAGCATTTT
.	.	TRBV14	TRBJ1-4	CASSPMVSPINEKLFF	TGTGCCAGCAGCCCGATGGTGAGCCCAATTAATGAAAAACTGTTTTTT
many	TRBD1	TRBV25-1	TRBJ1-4	CASSEYRTGPEKLFF	TGTGCCAGCAGTGAATATAGGACAGGACCTGAAAAACTGTTTTTT
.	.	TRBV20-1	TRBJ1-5	CSATFSGVNQPQHF	TGCAGTGCTACCTTTTCGGGGGTTAATCAGCCCCAGCATTTT
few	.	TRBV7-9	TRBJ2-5	CASSFQGGETQYF	TGTGCCAGCAGCTTTCAGGGAGGAGAGACCCAGTACTTC
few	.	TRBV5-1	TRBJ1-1	CASSLEWGKAFF	TGCGCCAGCAGCTTGGAGTGGGGAAAGGCTTTCTTT
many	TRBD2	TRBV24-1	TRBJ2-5	CATRGAGDETQYF	TGTGCCACACGGGGAGCGGGAGACGAGACCCAGTACTTC
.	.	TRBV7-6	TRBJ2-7	CASSRAHEQYF	TGTGCCAGCAGCAGGGCCCACGAGCAGTACTTC
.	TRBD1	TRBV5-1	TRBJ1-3	CASSAGGFGNTIYF	TGCGCCAGCAGCGCAGGGGGTTTTGGAAACACCATATATTTT
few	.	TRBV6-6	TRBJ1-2	CASRRPGANYGYTF	TGTGCCAGCAGGCGGCCCGGGGCGAACTATGGCTACACCTTC
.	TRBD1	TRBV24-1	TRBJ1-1	CATSDRTGGGAFF	TGTGCCACCAGTGATCGGACAGGGGGCGGAGCTTTCTTT
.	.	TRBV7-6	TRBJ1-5	CASSLRQGDNQPQHF	TGCGCCAGCAGCTTACGGCAGGGAGACAATCAGCCCCAGCATTTT
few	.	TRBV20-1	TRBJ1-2	CSATRRDNYGYTF	TGCAGTGCCACCCGCAGGGATAACTATGGCTACACCTTC
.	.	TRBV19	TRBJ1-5	CASTSQGGGGNQPQHF	TGTGCCAGTACTTCTCAAGGGGGAGGTGGCAATCAGCCCCAGCATTTT
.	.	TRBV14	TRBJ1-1	CARSQVGRGRVTNTEAFF	TGTGCCAGAAGCCAAGTGGGACGGGGCCGGGTGACGAACACTGAAGCTTTCTTT
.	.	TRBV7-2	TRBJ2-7	CASSLWVGKISYEQYF	TGTGCCAGCAGCTTATGGGTGGGAAAGATCTCCTACGAGCAGTACTTC
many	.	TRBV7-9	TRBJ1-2	CASSTIGASGYTF	TGTGCCAGCAGTACAATTGGAGCATCCGGCTACACCTTC
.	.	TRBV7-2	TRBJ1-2	CASSFGRIDYGYTF	TGTGCCAGCAGCTTCGGACGGATCGACTATGGCTACACCTTC
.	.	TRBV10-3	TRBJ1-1	CAISYFGVGTEAFF	TGTGCCATCAGTTATTTTGGGGTCGGAACTGAAGCTTTCTTT
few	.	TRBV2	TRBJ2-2	CASRTRVTGELFF	TGTGCCAGCAGGACCAGGGTCACCGGGGAGCTGTTTTTT
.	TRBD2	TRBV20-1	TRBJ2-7	CSARDRGGTPYEQYF	TGCAGTGCTAGAGATCGGGGGGGAACTCCCTACGAGCAGTACTTC
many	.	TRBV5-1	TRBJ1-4	CASGDTATNEKLFF	TGCGCCAGCGGGGACACCGCAACTAATGAAAAACTGTTTTTT
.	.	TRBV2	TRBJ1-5	CASSEPGGQPQHF	TGTGCCAGCAGCGAACCGGGAGGTCAGCCCCAGCATTTT
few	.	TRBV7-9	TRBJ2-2	CASSPRLAMNTGELFF	TGTGCCAGCAGCCCGCGCCTAGCGATGAACACCGGGGAGCTGTTTTTT
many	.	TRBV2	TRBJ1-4	CASSVGQGALF	.
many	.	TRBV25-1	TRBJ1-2	CASSKGGNHYGYTF	TGTGCCAGCAGTAAAGGGGGGAACCACTATGGCTACACCTTC
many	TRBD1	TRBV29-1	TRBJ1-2	CSADPTGKEYGYTF	TGCAGCGCTGACCCGACAGGGAAGGAATATGGCTACACCTTC
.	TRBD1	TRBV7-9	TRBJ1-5	CASSYLPGQGNRNQPQHF	TGTGCCAGCAGCTACCTACCGGGACAGGGGAATAGGAATCAGCCCCAGCATTTT
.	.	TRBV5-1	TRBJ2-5	CASSSYTQETQYF	TGCGCCAGCAGCTCCTATACACAAGAGACCCAGTACTTC
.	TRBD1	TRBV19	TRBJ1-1	CASIRGQGSTEAFF	TGTGCCAGTATACGGGGACAGGGGAGCACTGAAGCTTTCTTT
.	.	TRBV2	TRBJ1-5	CASSEWEDEPQHF	TGTGCCAGCAGTGAGTGGGAGGATGAGCCCCAGCATTTT
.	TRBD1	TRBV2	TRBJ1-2	CASSPPASRGYGYTF	TGTGCCAGCAGCCCCCCAGCCTCCAGGGGGTATGGCTACACCTTC
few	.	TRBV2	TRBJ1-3	CASSLSGSGNTIYF	TGTGCCAGCAGTCTTTCGGGTTCGGGAAACACCATATATTTT
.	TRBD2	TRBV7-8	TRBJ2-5	CASSPRTSGMVLQETQYF	TGTGCCAGCAGCCCCCGGACTAGCGGGATGGTGCTCCAAGAGACCCAGTACTTC
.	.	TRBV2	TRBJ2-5	CASVELGETQYF	TGTGCCAGCGTAGAGCTGGGGGAGACCCAGTACTTC
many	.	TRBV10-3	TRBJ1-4	CAISVGPEKLFF	TGTGCCATCAGTGTCGGCCCTGAAAAACTGTTTTTT